This T cell receptor beta chain was identified in a study of graft-versus-host responses after intestinal transplantation. Turning to the study itself: Induction with anti-thymocyte globulin, then tacrolimus and steroids for about 3 years, was given to all recipients. Study outcomes and limitations: Recipient bone marrow held GvH clones, some seen earlier in ileum or blood. Elevated graft-versus-host to host-versus-graft clonal ratios in allografts were recorded for patients with graft-donor T cell macrochimerism.

The method was immunoSEQ multiplex PCR; TCRdb's version includes in-frame clones alone and lacks a portion of them. Found here are 90,000 to 150,000 clones, approximately 95% of them singletons; the top ten hold around 3.3%. The germline V gene encodes CDR1 LNHDA and CDR2 SQIVND (reference sequence). Trimming left V 5 bases short and J 0 bases short, with 9 bases between. The CDR3 is 14 amino acids. Remarks on this clone: The target antigen is unknown.

The material sequenced was unstimulated CD8+ T cells sorted from spleen or lymph node cells, taken before intestinal transplant. This TCR came from a human donor who received an intestinal transplant. The rearrangement links TRBV19 to TRBJ2-3, with D possibly being TRBD2 (6 bases). The CDR3 sequence: CASSAGPSTDTQYF. CDR3 DNA: TGTGCCAGTAGTGCGGGGCCTAGCACAGATACGCAGTATTTT.